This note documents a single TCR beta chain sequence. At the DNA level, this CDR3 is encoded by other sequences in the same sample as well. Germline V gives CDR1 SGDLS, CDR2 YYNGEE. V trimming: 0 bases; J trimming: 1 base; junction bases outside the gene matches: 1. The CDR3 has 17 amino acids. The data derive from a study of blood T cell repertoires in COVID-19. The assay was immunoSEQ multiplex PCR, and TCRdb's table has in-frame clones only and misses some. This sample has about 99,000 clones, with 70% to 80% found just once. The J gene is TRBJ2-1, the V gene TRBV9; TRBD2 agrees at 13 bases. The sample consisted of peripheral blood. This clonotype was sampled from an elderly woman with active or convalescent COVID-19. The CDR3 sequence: CASSVGTSGSSYNEQFF. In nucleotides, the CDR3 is TGTGCCAGCAGCGTAGGGACTAGCGGGAGTTCCTACAATGAGCAGTTCTTC.